A single T cell receptor (beta chain) is shown here with its context. Its antigen remains unknown. TCR beta cDNA libraries included unique molecular identifiers. The source material, about 0.9 to 10 million T cells, gave rise to 500,000 or so cDNA molecules. TCRdb redid the calling of the PCR reads with MiXCR, one entry per CDR3 protein. The sample has 800,000 to 950,000 distinct CDR3 sequences; roughly 50% are singletons. Germline CDR1 and CDR2: MNHNS and SASEGT. V lost 7 bases and J 0 bases, leaving 19 bases between the germline ends. The CDR3 is 16 amino acids. This sample is part of a study of post-analysis software for immune sequencing data. Study-level information: Multiple sclerosis in the patients followed relapsing-remitting, secondary progressive and progressive-relapsing courses. Study observations and caveats: Five TRBV segments occurring more often in patients than controls included TRBV5-6, TRBV5-1 and TRBV20-1. When compared against controls, multiple sclerosis patients showed significantly lower normalized Chao1 diversity.

J is TRBJ2-7 and V is TRBV6-1; D unresolved. The specimen was blood. This clonotype was sampled from a girl aged 5-17 years with multiple sclerosis. CDR3 sequence reads: CASIFGPASYSYEQYF. DNA of the CDR3: TGTGCCAGCATTTTCGGTCCCGCCTCGTACTCCTACGAGCAGTACTTC.